These T cell receptor beta chains were read from a single sample in a study of cytomegalovirus exposure and HLA in healthy donors. TCRdb's copy holds only in-frame clones and misses some; the assay was immunoSEQ multiplex PCR. The sample shows roughly 220,000 clones, 75% to 95% of them seen only once. Sequenced material: PBMCs. The receptors shown here come from a young woman in good health and CMV-seronegative. The CDR3 runs from the conserved cysteine through the conserved F or W. Fields, in order: V gene, clone size, D gene, J gene, CDR3 DNA, CDR3 protein. The D gene is left open where the match is weak. Not all rows give a size; the values are once, few, many and, for expanded clones, a class.

V: TRBV6-6; size: .; D: .; J: TRBJ1-1; DNA: TGTGCCAGCAGTCCCGACAGGGAAGCTTTCTTT; CDR3: CASSPDREAFF
V: TRBV5-1; size: .; D: TRBD1; J: TRBJ1-1; DNA: TGCGCCAGCAGCTGGACAGGGGGGTCAATTATGAACACTGAAGCTTTCTTT; CDR3: CASSWTGGSIMNTEAFF
V: TRBV6-5; size: .; D: .; J: TRBJ2-7; DNA: TGTGCCAGTAACCCTGGAGGCGAGCAGTACTTC; CDR3: CASNPGGEQYF
V: TRBV11-2; size: few; D: .; J: TRBJ1-1; DNA: TGTGCCAGCAGACAGCCTTCGAACACTGAAGCTTTCTTT; CDR3: CASRQPSNTEAFF
V: TRBV6-6; size: .; D: TRBD1; J: TRBJ1-4; DNA: TGTGCCAGCAGTTACGGGGACAGTAATGAAAAACTGTTTTTT; CDR3: CASSYGDSNEKLFF
V: TRBV30; size: .; D: TRBD1; J: TRBJ1-2; DNA: TGTGCCTGCCGGGACAGTAATTATGGCTACACCTTC; CDR3: CACRDSNYGYTF
V: TRBV6-9; size: .; D: TRBD1; J: TRBJ1-3; DNA: TGTGCCACCAACCGGGACAGGGCGTACCATCTCCGCCTCCACTCTGGAAACACCATATATTTT; CDR3: CATNRDRAYHLRLHSGNTIYF
V: TRBV4-1; size: .; D: .; J: TRBJ1-1; DNA: TGCGCCAGCAGCCAAGACCCGCTAGGCCTAACTGAAGCTTTCTTT; CDR3: CASSQDPLGLTEAFF
V: TRBV6-1; size: .; D: .; J: TRBJ1-2; DNA: TGTGCCAGCATTGGTAGTGGCTACACCTTC; CDR3: CASIGSGYTF
V: TRBV7-8; size: .; D: TRBD1; J: TRBJ1-5; DNA: TGTGCCAGCAGCCCGGGACAGGGTGGCAATCAGCCCCAGCATTTT; CDR3: CASSPGQGGNQPQHF
V: TRBV20-1; size: .; D: .; J: TRBJ2-1; DNA: TGCAGTGCTCCCAGGGGGGTTCAGCAGTTCTTC; CDR3: CSAPRGVQQFF
V: TRBV30; size: .; D: .; J: TRBJ1-1; DNA: TGTGCCTGGAGTCATAGGGGGAACACTGAAGCTTTCTTT; CDR3: CAWSHRGNTEAFF
V: TRBV4-1; size: .; D: TRBD1; J: TRBJ1-2; DNA: TGCGCCAGCAGCCAAACGGGACAGGGATCTAACTATGGCTACACCTTC; CDR3: CASSQTGQGSNYGYTF
V: TRBV28; size: once; D: .; J: TRBJ1-1; DNA: TGTGCCAGCCCTAGAGTGGGGCACCCCAACACTGAAGCTTTCTTT; CDR3: CASPRVGHPNTEAFF
V: TRBV6-1; size: .; D: .; J: TRBJ2-7; DNA: TGTGCCAGCAGTGAGACAGGTCGGGAGGACGAGCAGTACTTC; CDR3: CASSETGREDEQYF
V: TRBV27; size: .; D: TRBD2; J: TRBJ2-1; DNA: TGTGCCAGTCTCAGAAGGGCGGGGACTACAACCAATGAGCAGTTCTTC; CDR3: CASLRRAGTTTNEQFF
V: TRBV30; size: .; D: TRBD1; J: TRBJ2-7; DNA: TGTGCCTGGAGTCGGGACAGCTTAAACGAGCAGTACTTC; CDR3: CAWSRDSLNEQYF
V: TRBV5-1; size: .; D: TRBD1; J: TRBJ1-1; DNA: TGCGCCAGCAGGACAGGGTCGAACACTGAAGCTTTCTTT; CDR3: CASRTGSNTEAFF
V: TRBV30; size: .; D: TRBD2; J: TRBJ2-5; DNA: TGTGCCTGGAGCGGCGCGGGGGACCGAGAGACCCAGTACTTC; CDR3: CAWSGAGDRETQYF
V: TRBV30; size: once; D: TRBD2; J: TRBJ2-7; DNA: TGTGCCTGGAGAAAAATAGCGGGAGGAGGGGAGCAGTACTTC; CDR3: CAWRKIAGGGEQYF
V: TRBV7-9; size: .; D: TRBD1; J: TRBJ1-1; DNA: TGTGCCAGCAGATTTACAGGGGACACTGAAGCTTTCTTT; CDR3: CASRFTGDTEAFF
V: TRBV6-6; size: .; D: TRBD2; J: TRBJ2-2; DNA: TGTGCCAGCAGCCCCATCGGGAGGGGCACCGGGGAGCTGTTTTTT; CDR3: CASSPIGRGTGELFF
V: TRBV4-1; size: .; D: .; J: TRBJ1-1; DNA: TGCGCCAGCAGCCAAGACTTACAGGGCAGCACTCTGAACACTGAAGCTTTCTTT; CDR3: CASSQDLQGSTLNTEAFF
V: TRBV5-1; size: .; D: .; J: TRBJ1-2; DNA: TGCGCCAGCACCCTCGGCGGGACGCGGGAGTATACCTTC; CDR3: CASTLGGTREYTF
V: TRBV20-1; size: .; D: TRBD2; J: TRBJ2-1; DNA: TGCAGTGCTGCTAGCGGGAAGCAGTTCTTC; CDR3: CSAASGKQFF
V: TRBV4-1; size: once; D: .; J: TRBJ1-1; DNA: TGCGCCAGCAGCCTCCGCGTTCAAAACACTGAAGCTTTCTTT; CDR3: CASSLRVQNTEAFF
V: TRBV5-1; size: .; D: .; J: TRBJ1-1; DNA: TGCGCCAGCAGAGAGGGTAACACTGAAGCTTTCTTT; CDR3: CASREGNTEAFF
V: TRBV19; size: once; D: .; J: TRBJ1-1; DNA: TGTGCCAGTAGTACCCTCTCCAGGGAAGGGAACACTGAAGCTTTCTTT; CDR3: CASSTLSREGNTEAFF
V: TRBV5-1; size: .; D: TRBD2; J: TRBJ2-5; DNA: TGCGCCAGCAGCTTTGGGACTACCCAAGAGACCCAGTACTTC; CDR3: CASSFGTTQETQYF
V: TRBV2; size: .; D: .; J: TRBJ2-7; DNA: TGTGCCAGCAGCGTCGATTCTAGCCCCGAGCAGTACTTC; CDR3: CASSVDSSPEQYF
V: TRBV4-2; size: .; D: .; J: TRBJ1-1; DNA: TGTGCCAGCAGCCAAGAGCAGGGGCTTGGGACTGAAGCTTTCTTT; CDR3: CASSQEQGLGTEAFF
V: TRBV27; size: .; D: .; J: TRBJ1-6; DNA: TGTGCCAGCAGTTTAGAGGGGGAAAAATCACCCCTCCACTTT; CDR3: CASSLEGEKSPLHF
V: TRBV19; size: once; D: .; J: TRBJ2-3; DNA: TGTGCCAGTAGTATAGATTTGGGCCAGTTCACAGATACGCAGTATTTT; CDR3: CASSIDLGQFTDTQYF
V: TRBV13; size: .; D: TRBD1; J: TRBJ1-1; DNA: TGTGCCAGCAGCACGGGACAGGGGTCCACTGAAGCTTTCTTT; CDR3: CASSTGQGSTEAFF
V: TRBV6-1; size: .; D: TRBD2; J: TRBJ2-2; DNA: TGTGCCAGCAGCGGGAGGTGGGCCGGGGAGCTGTTTTTT; CDR3: CASSGRWAGELFF
V: TRBV30; size: .; D: .; J: TRBJ1-4; DNA: TGTGCCTGGAGTGTAAGTCGGGGGAACAAACTGTTTTTT; CDR3: CAWSVSRGNKLFF
V: TRBV27; size: once; D: .; J: TRBJ2-7; DNA: TGTGCCAGCAGTTTACGGGAGTCCTCCTACGAGCAGTACTTC; CDR3: CASSLRESSYEQYF
V: TRBV6-1; size: .; D: TRBD2; J: TRBJ2-1; DNA: TGTGCCAGCAGTGAAGGAGCGGGAGTAGGAAATGAGCAGTTCTTC; CDR3: CASSEGAGVGNEQFF
V: TRBV30; size: few; D: .; J: TRBJ2-7; DNA: TGTGCCTGGAGTGAGCGGTACTACGAGCAGTACTTC; CDR3: CAWSERYYEQYF
V: TRBV10-3; size: .; D: .; J: TRBJ1-6; DNA: TGTGCCATCAGTGATCCCGGACTGGATAATTCACCCCTCCACTTT; CDR3: CAISDPGLDNSPLHF
V: TRBV6-1; size: once; D: TRBD2; J: TRBJ2-3; DNA: TGTGCCAGCAGTAAAGGCCTAGCGGTGCCGAGCACAGATACGCAGTATTTT; CDR3: CASSKGLAVPSTDTQYF
V: TRBV5-5; size: once; D: .; J: TRBJ2-5; DNA: TGTGCCAGCAGCTTGGTTCAGGGCCAAGAGACCCAGTACTTC; CDR3: CASSLVQGQETQYF
V: TRBV4-1; size: .; D: TRBD2; J: TRBJ2-1; DNA: TGCGCCAGCAGCGCCCGACTAGCGGGAGCCCCGGAGAATGAGCAGTTCTTC; CDR3: CASSARLAGAPENEQFF
V: TRBV5-1; size: .; D: TRBD2; J: TRBJ2-5; DNA: TGCGCCAGCAGCGTACCGGGACTAGCGGGATCTGAGACCCAGTACTTC; CDR3: CASSVPGLAGSETQYF